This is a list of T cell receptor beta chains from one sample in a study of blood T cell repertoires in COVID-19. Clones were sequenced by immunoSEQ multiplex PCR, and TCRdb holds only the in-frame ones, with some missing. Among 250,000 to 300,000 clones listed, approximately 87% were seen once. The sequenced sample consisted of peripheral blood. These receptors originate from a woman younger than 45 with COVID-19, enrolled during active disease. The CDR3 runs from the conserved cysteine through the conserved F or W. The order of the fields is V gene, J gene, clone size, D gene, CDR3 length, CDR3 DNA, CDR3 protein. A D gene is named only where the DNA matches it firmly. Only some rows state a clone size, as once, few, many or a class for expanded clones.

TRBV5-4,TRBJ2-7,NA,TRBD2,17,TGTGCCAGCAGCCGGGGCGTGGGGACTAGCGGCTCCTACGAGCAGTACTTC,CASSRGVGTSGSYEQYF
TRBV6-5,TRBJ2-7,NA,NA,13,TGTGCCAGCAGTTACACGGGATCTTACGAGCAGTACTTC,CASSYTGSYEQYF
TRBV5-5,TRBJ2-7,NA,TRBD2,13,TGTGCCAGCAGACTAGCGGGGGGCCTCGCTAGGTACTTC,CASRLAGGLARYF
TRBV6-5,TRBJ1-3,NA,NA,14,TGTGCCAGCAGGCTGACAGGTGCAGGAAACACCATATATTTT,CASRLTGAGNTIYF
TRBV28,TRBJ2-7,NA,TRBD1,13,TGTGCCAGCAGTCAGGACAGGGTTGACGAGCAGTACTTC,CASSQDRVDEQYF
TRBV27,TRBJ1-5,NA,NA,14,TGTGCCAGCAGTGTGGTTGCGAGCAATCAGCCCCAGCATTTT,CASSVVASNQPQHF
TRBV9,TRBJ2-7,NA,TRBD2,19,TGTGCCAGCACCGCCGGACCCACAGCGGGGGGGCCGAGCTCCTACGAGCAGTACTTC,CASTAGPTAGGPSSYEQYF
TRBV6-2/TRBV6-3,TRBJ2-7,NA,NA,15,TGTGCCAGCAGCCGCCCCGCGGGGAGCTCCTACGAGCAGTACTTC,CASSRPAGSSYEQYF
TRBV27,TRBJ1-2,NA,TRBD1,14,TGTGCCAGCAGTTTTAGGGGACAGAACTATGGCTACACCTTC,CASSFRGQNYGYTF
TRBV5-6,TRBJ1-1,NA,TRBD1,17,TGTGCCAGCAGTCCGCTCGGGACAGCCCTCAAGGGCGCTGAAGCTTTCTTT,CASSPLGTALKGAEAFF
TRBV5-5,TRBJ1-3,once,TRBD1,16,TGTGCCAGCAGCACCCGGGACAGGGCTTTCGGAAACACCATATATTTT,CASSTRDRAFGNTIYF
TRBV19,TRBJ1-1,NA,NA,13,TGTGCCAGTAATAAGTACATGAACACTGAAGCTTTCTTT,CASNKYMNTEAFF
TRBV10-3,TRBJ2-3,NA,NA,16,TGTGCCATCAGTCAAAAGGAGGGTGCACCCACAGATACGCAGTATTTT,CAISQKEGAPTDTQYF
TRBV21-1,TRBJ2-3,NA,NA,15,TGTGCCAGCAGCAGACGGAGGGTTCGCACAGATACGCAGTATTTT,CASSRRRVRTDTQYF
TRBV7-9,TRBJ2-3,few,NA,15,TGTGCCAGCAGCATCTTAGTCCATAGCACAGATACGCAGTATTTT,CASSILVHSTDTQYF
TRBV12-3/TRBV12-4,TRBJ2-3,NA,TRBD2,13,TGTGCCAGCACTCGGGAGGACCCCGATACGCAGTATTTT,CASTREDPDTQYF
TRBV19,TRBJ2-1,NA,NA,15,TGTGCCAGTAGTATTGACTCGAGCTCCTACAATGAGCAGTTCTTC,CASSIDSSSYNEQFF
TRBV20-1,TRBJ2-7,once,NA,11,TGCAGTGCTTTTCGCTCCTACGAGCAGTACTTC,CSAFRSYEQYF
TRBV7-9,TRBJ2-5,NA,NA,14,TGTGCCAGCAGCTTGACAGCCCCTTACCGGACCCAGTACTTC,CASSLTAPYRTQYF
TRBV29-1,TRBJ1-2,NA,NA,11,TGCAGCGTTTATGCTCAGGGCGGCTACACCTTC,CSVYAQGGYTF
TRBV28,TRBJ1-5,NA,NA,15,TGTGCCACCTTAGAGGGGGGGTTAGCCAATCAGCCCCAGCATTTT,CATLEGGLANQPQHF
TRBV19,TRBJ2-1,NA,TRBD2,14,TGTGCCAGTAGTAGAGGACTAGCGGGGAATGAGCAGTTCTTC,CASSRGLAGNEQFF
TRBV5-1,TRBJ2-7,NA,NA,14,TGCGCCAGCAGCTTGTCCCAGGGGTCACGCGAGCAGTACTTC,CASSLSQGSREQYF
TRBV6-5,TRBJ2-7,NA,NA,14,TGTGCCAGCAGTTACGCGGCAGCCTCCTACGAGCAGTACTTC,CASSYAAASYEQYF
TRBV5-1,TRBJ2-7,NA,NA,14,TGCGCCAGCAGCTTGGCCATTAGCTCCTACGAGCAGTACTTC,CASSLAISSYEQYF
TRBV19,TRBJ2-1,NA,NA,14,TGTGCCAGTACGATGGCACTTCCAGGTCCTGAGCAGTTCTTC,CASTMALPGPEQFF
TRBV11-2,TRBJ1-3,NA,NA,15,TGTGCCAGCAGTTTAACTCCAATCTCTGGAAACACCATATATTTT,CASSLTPISGNTIYF